This TCR beta chain was observed in a study of cytomegalovirus exposure and HLA in healthy donors. Overall study results and limits: Some public TCRs appeared in many individuals, while most sequences were rare.

From germline, CDR1 is SGHRS and CDR2 YFSETQ. This CDR3 comprises 17 residues. The V gene end was trimmed by 4 bases and the J gene end by 1 base; junction bases not matched to a gene: 5. Remarks on this clone: Its antigen is not identified.

Primers for the PCR totalled 60 Vbeta and 13 Jbeta. Sequencing used immunoSEQ multiplex PCR; TCRdb keeps in-frame clones, though not all of them. The data contain around 150,000 clones, approximately 10% of them singletons. The specimen was PBMCs. The receptor comes from a woman in her thirties or forties in good health and CMV-seropositive. The chain employs TRBV5-1 and TRBJ2-2, with 12 bases aligning to TRBD2. In DNA form, the CDR3 reads TGCGCCAGCAGCCTACGGACTAGCGGGGTGAACACCGGGGAGCTGTTTTTT. It translates to CASSLRTSGVNTGELFF.